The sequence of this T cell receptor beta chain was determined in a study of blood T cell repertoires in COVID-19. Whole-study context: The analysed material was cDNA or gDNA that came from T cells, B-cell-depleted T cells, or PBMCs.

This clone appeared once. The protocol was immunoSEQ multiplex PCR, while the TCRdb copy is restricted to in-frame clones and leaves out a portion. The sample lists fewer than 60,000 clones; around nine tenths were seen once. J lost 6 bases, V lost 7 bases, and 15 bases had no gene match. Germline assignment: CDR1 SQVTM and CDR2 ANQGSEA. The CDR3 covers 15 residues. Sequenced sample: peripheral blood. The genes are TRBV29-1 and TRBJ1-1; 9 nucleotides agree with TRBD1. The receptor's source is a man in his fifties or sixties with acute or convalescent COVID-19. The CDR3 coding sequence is TGCAGCGCGGCCGCCCCGGGACAGGGCTCTCCTGAAGCTTTCTTT. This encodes CSAAAPGQGSPEAFF.